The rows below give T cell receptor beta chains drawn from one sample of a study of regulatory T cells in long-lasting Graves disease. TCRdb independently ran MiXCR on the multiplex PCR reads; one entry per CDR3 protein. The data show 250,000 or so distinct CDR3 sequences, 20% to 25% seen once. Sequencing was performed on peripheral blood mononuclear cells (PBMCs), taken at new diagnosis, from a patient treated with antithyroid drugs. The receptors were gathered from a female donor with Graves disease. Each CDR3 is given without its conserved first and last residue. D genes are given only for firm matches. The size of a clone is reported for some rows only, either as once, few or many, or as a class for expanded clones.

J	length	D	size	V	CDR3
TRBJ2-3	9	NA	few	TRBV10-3	AISEADTQY
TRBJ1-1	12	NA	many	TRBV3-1	ASSLRGPNTEAF
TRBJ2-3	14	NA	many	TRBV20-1	SARTRLVSRTDTQY
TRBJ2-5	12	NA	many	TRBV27	ASSLSGRRETQY
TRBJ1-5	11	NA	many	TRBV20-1	SARNRSDQPQH
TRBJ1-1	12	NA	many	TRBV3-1	ASSQAGPGTEAF
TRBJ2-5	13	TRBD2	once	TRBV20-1	SARRSGGGLEAQY
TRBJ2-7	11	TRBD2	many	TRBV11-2	ASSPGTSIEQY
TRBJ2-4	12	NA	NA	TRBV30	AWRLGAGKNIQY
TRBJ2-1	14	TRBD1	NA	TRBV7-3	ASSLRGQGTSDEQF
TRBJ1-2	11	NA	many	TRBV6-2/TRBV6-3	ASRDRSNYGYT
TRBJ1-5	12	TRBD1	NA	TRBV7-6	ASSLAGTDAPQH
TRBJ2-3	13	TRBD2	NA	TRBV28	ASSSPGLDSDTQY
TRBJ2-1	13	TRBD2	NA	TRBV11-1	ASSSPGLGFNEQF
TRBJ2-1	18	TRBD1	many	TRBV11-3	ASSFLYPGQGTGSYNEQF
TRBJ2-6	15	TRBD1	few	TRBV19	ASSVGTGGSGANVLT